The TCR beta chain described here comes from a study of T cells after yellow fever vaccination. Study as a whole: The fractions with low cell numbers were processed using SMART-Seq v4 Ultra Low Input. Study-level results: Researchers cautioned that FACS-sorted repertoires could harbor abundant clonotypes contaminating from the bulk population.

A single record per CDR3 protein comes from TCRdb applying MiXCR to the 5' RACE reads. In the table there are some 400,000 distinct CDR3 sequences, about 17% of which are singletons. About this clonotype: Its antigen is not identified.

V lost 3 bases and J lost 5; bases outside the gene matches: 12. Germline lookup yields CDR1 LGHDT and CDR2 YNNKEL (reference sequence). The CDR3 length is 17 residues. The sequenced sample was PBMCs, obtained before the yellow fever booster vaccination. This clonotype originated in a man aged 18 to 35 who received the YFV17D yellow fever vaccine. The chain is built from TRBV3-1 and TRBJ2-5, with 10 bases fitting TRBD2. The CDR3 spells CASSQGPSGGARETQYF. CDR3 nucleotides: TGTGCCAGCAGCCAGGGACCCAGCGGGGGGGCCAGGGAGACCCAGTACTTC.